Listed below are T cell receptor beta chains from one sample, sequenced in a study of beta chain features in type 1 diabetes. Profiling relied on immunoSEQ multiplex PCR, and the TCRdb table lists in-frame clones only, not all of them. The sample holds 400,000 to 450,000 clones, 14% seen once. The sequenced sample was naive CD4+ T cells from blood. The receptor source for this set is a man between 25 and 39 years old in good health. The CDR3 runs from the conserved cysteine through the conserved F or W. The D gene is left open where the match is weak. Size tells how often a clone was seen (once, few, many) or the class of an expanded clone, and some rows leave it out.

DNA: TGTGCCAGCAGCCTACAGGGAGGGGCCAACGTCCTGACTTTC; CDR3: CASSLQGGANVLTF; size: many; J: TRBJ2-6; V: TRBV14; D: -
DNA: TGTGCCAGCAGCTTAGCGCCTGGAGGTGAGCAGTTCTTC; CDR3: CASSLAPGGEQFF; size: few; J: TRBJ2-1; V: TRBV7-7; D: -
DNA: TGTGCCAGCAGTGAATCCCCCGTGACAGGGGTTAGCGCCTACACCTTC; CDR3: CASSESPVTGVSAYTF; size: few; J: TRBJ1-2; V: TRBV25-1; D: TRBD1
DNA: TGCGCCAGCAGCCAAGAAGGGCAGCAGAACACTGAAGCTTTCTTT; CDR3: CASSQEGQQNTEAFF; size: -; J: TRBJ1-1; V: TRBV4-3; D: -
DNA: TGTGCCAGCAGCTTTCTGGCCCAGGGCGTCGCGGATACGCAGTATTTT; CDR3: CASSFLAQGVADTQYF; size: -; J: TRBJ2-3; V: TRBV7-2; D: -
DNA: TGTGCCAGCAGCGGATTGGGACTAGCTAACAATGAGCAGTTCTTC; CDR3: CASSGLGLANNEQFF; size: few; J: TRBJ2-1; V: TRBV14; D: TRBD2
DNA: TGTGCCAGCAGCTTCCGGGACAGGGCTTCCTACGAGCAGTACTTC; CDR3: CASSFRDRASYEQYF; size: many; J: TRBJ2-7; V: TRBV13; D: TRBD1
DNA: TGTGCCAGCAGTCGGGACAGGGGAAACGGGAGGGTCTATGGCTACACCTTC; CDR3: CASSRDRGNGRVYGYTF; size: -; J: TRBJ1-2; V: TRBV27; D: TRBD1
DNA: TGTGCCAGCAGCGAGATAGCGGGGCTCTACAATGAGCAGTTCTTC; CDR3: CASSEIAGLYNEQFF; size: -; J: TRBJ2-1; V: TRBV9; D: TRBD2
DNA: TGTGCCAGCAGCACCGGGACACTAAAAGAGACCCAGTACTTC; CDR3: CASSTGTLKETQYF; size: -; J: TRBJ2-5; V: TRBV2; D: -
DNA: TGTGCCAGCAGGAAATGGTTACTTGACAGGGATTCACCCCTCCACTTT; CDR3: CASRKWLLDRDSPLHF; size: -; J: TRBJ1-6; V: TRBV2; D: TRBD1
DNA: TGTGCCAGCAGGGGCTGTCAGCCCCAGCATTTT; CDR3: CASRGCQPQHF; size: few; J: TRBJ1-5; V: TRBV21-1; D: -
DNA: TGCAGCGTTGGTGACAGGGTTTTTGATACGCAGTATTTT; CDR3: CSVGDRVFDTQYF; size: few; J: TRBJ2-3; V: TRBV29-1; D: TRBD1
DNA: TGTGCCAGCAGCGTAGCTGCCGCGAACACCGGGGAGCTGTTTTTT; CDR3: CASSVAAANTGELFF; size: -; J: TRBJ2-2; V: TRBV9; D: -
DNA: TGTGCCAGCAGCTTAGCGCTCTCTGTCGGGACGACCTTC; CDR3: CASSLALSVGTTF; size: -; J: TRBJ1-2; V: TRBV7-8; D: -
DNA: TGTGCCAGCAGCTTGCAAGCTAACTATGGCTACACCTTC; CDR3: CASSLQANYGYTF; size: -; J: TRBJ1-2; V: TRBV5-6; D: -
DNA: TGTGCCAGTAGTATAGGGCTACCCACAGATACGCAGTATTTT; CDR3: CASSIGLPTDTQYF; size: -; J: TRBJ2-3; V: TRBV19; D: -
DNA: TGTGCTAGTGGTCCACTGGGACTGCACACAGATACGCAGTATTTT; CDR3: CASGPLGLHTDTQYF; size: -; J: TRBJ2-3; V: TRBV12-5; D: -
DNA: TGTGCCAGTAGTCCCTCGGGACTAGCGGGCATACAAGAGACCCAGTACTTC; CDR3: CASSPSGLAGIQETQYF; size: -; J: TRBJ2-5; V: TRBV19; D: TRBD2
DNA: TGCAGCGTTGAACGGGACGCTTACAATGAGCAGTTCTTC; CDR3: CSVERDAYNEQFF; size: -; J: TRBJ2-1; V: TRBV29-1; D: -
DNA: TGTGCCATCAGTGATAAAGGCCGCGCGAACACTGAAGCTTTCTTT; CDR3: CAISDKGRANTEAFF; size: -; J: TRBJ1-1; V: TRBV10-3; D: -
DNA: TGTGCCTGGAGTAGACAGTCCACTGAAGCTTTCTTT; CDR3: CAWSRQSTEAFF; size: -; J: TRBJ1-1; V: TRBV30; D: -
DNA: TGTGCCAGCAGTCGCCTAGGGCAGGGGAACACCGGGGAGCTGTTTTTT; CDR3: CASSRLGQGNTGELFF; size: few; J: TRBJ2-2; V: TRBV14; D: -
DNA: TGTGCCAGCAGGGAAACAGGGGTGCAGTACTTC; CDR3: CASRETGVQYF; size: few; J: TRBJ2-7; V: TRBV2; D: TRBD1
DNA: TGTGCCATCAGTTGGGACAGGCGGCCAGATGAGCAGTTCTTC; CDR3: CAISWDRRPDEQFF; size: -; J: TRBJ2-1; V: TRBV10-3; D: TRBD1
DNA: TGTGCCACCAGCAGACCTCCGGCAGCTGCCTACAATGAGCAGTTCTTC; CDR3: CATSRPPAAAYNEQFF; size: few; J: TRBJ2-1; V: TRBV15; D: -
DNA: TGCGCCAGCAGCCAAGACGGCGCTAGCGGGGGGACTCAAGAGACCCAGTACTTC; CDR3: CASSQDGASGGTQETQYF; size: few; J: TRBJ2-5; V: TRBV4-3; D: TRBD2
DNA: TGCGCCAGCAGCCCAGGACAGGCCAGCTCCTACGAGCAGTACTTC; CDR3: CASSPGQASSYEQYF; size: few; J: TRBJ2-7; V: TRBV4-3; D: TRBD1
DNA: TGTGCCAGCAGCCAAAGAAGTCAGGGGGCGGAAGAGACCCAGTACTTC; CDR3: CASSQRSQGAEETQYF; size: -; J: TRBJ2-5; V: TRBV4-2; D: TRBD1
DNA: TGTGCCAGCAGCCTAGTACAGGGTCGGAACACTGAAGCTTTCTTT; CDR3: CASSLVQGRNTEAFF; size: few; J: TRBJ1-1; V: TRBV9; D: -
DNA: TGCGCCAGCAGCCCCGGGGAGGCTACGCAGTATTTT; CDR3: CASSPGEATQYF; size: -; J: TRBJ2-3; V: TRBV5-1; D: -
DNA: TGCGCCAGCAGCCAGCAATTCGGGGCGTCGTCCTACGAGCAGTACTTC; CDR3: CASSQQFGASSYEQYF; size: -; J: TRBJ2-7; V: TRBV4-1; D: -